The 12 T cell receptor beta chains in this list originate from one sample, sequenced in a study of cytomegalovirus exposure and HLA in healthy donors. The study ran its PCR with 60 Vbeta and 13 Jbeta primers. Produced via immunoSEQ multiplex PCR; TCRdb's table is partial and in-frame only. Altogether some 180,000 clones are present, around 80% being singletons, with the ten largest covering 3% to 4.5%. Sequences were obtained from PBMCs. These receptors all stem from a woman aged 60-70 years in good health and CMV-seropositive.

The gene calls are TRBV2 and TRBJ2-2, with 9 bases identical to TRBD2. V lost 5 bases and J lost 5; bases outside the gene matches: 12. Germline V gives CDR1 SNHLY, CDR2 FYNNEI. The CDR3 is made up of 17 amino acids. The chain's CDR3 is CASSTYSGSRITGELFF. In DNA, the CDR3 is TGTGCCAGCAGTACTTATAGCGGGAGCCGGATTACCGGGGAGCTGTTTTTT.

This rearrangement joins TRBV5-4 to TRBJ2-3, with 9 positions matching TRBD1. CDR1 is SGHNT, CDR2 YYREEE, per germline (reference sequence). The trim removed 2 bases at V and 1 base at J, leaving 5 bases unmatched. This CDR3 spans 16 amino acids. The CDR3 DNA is TGTGCCAGCAGCTTACGTAACAGGGGGCGCACAGATACGCAGTATTTT. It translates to CASSLRNRGRTDTQYF.

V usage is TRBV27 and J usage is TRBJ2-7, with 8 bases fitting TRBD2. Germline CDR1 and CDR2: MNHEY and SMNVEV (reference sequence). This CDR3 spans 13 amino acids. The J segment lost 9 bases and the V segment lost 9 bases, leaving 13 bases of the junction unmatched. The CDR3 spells CASSQGSGITQYF. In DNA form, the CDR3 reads TGTGCCAGTTCCCAGGGTAGCGGGATCACGCAGTACTTC.

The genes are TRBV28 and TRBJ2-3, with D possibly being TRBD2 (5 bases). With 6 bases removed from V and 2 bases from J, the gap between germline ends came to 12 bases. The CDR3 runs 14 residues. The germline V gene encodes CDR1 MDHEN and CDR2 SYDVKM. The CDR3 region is CASREQRVTDTQYF. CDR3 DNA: TGTGCCAGCAGAGAACAGAGGGTCACAGATACGCAGTATTTT.

This CDR3 is CASSLGDETQYF. Written as DNA, the CDR3 is TGCGCCAGCAGTTTAGGGGATGAGACCCAGTACTTC. V gene TRBV5-1 combines with J gene TRBJ2-5; a possible D gene is TRBD1 (5 bases). The CDR3 sequence is 12 residues long. Germline V CDR1 and CDR2: SGHRS, YFSETQ. Trimming pared 5 bases from V and 5 bases from J, leaving 10 bases between.

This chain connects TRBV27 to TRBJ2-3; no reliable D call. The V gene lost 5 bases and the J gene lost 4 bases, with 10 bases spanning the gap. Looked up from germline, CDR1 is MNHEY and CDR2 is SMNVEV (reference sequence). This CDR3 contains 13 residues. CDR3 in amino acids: CASSPPRPDTQYF. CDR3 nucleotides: TGTGCCAGCAGTCCCCCGAGGCCAGATACGCAGTATTTT.

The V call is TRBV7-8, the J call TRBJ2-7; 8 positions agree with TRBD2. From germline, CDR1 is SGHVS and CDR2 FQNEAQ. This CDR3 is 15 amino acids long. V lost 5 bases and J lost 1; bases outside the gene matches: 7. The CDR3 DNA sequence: TGTGCCAGCAGCCTCCGGGAGGGTGAGTCCTACGAGCAGTACTTC. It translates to CASSLREGESYEQYF.

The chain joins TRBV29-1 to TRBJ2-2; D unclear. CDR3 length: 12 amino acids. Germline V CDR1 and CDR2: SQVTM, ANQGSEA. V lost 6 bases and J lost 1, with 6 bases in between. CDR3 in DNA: TGCAGCGTCGTAATGAACACCGGGGAGCTGTTTTTT. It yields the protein CSVVMNTGELFF.

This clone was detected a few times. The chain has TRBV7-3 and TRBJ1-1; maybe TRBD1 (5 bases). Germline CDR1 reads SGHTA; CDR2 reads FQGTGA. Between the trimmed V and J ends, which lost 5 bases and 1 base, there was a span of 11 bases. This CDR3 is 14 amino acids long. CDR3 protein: CASSPGHQNTEAFF. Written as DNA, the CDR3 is TGTGCCAGCAGCCCAGGGCACCAGAACACTGAAGCTTTCTTT.

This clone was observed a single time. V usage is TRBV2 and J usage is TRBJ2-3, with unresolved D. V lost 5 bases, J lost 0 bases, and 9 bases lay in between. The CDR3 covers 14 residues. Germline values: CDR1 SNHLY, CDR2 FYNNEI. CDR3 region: CASSRLLSTDTQYF. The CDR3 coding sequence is TGTGCCAGCAGTAGACTTCTTAGCACAGATACGCAGTATTTT.

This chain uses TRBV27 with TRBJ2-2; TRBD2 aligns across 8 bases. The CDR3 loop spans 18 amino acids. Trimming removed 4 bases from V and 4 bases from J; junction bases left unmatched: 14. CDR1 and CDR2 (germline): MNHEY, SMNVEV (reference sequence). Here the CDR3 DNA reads TGTGCCAGCAGTTCCCGACCCCCTAGCGGGTCGGCCACCGGGGAGCTGTTTTTT. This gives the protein CASSSRPPSGSATGELFF.

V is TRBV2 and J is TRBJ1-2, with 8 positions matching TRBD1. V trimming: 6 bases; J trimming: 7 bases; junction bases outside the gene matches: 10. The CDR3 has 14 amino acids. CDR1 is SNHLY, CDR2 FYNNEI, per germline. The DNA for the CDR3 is TGTGCCAGCAGCCCGCGGCCAGGGGGCTCTGGCTACACCTTC. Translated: CASSPRPGGSGYTF.